What follows is one T cell receptor (beta chain) and its context. This sample was taken from a study of T cell changes during pregnancy in multiple sclerosis. TCRdb's copy holds only in-frame clones and misses some; the assay was immunoSEQ multiplex PCR. In the table there are about 81,000 clones, roughly 93% of which are singletons. The length of the CDR3 is 15 residues. The V gene end was trimmed by 1 base and the J gene end by 3 bases; junction bases not matched to a gene: 5. The germline CDR1 and CDR2 sequences are SGHRS and YFSETQ. Sequencing was performed on peripheral blood, taken in the third trimester of pregnancy. This rearrangement joins TRBV5-1 to TRBJ2-5; TRBD1 agrees at 8 bases. This sequence was found in a female donor with multiple sclerosis, enrolled in a pregnancy study. CDR3 in amino acids: CASSLRTGSKETQYF. CDR3 bases: TGCGCCAGCAGCTTGAGGACAGGGTCAAAAGAGACCCAGTACTTC. Using reference TRBV5-1 and TRBJ2-5 for the parts outside the CDR3, the full variable domain is KAGVTQTPRYLIKTRGQQVTLSCSPISGHRSVSWYQQTPGQGLQFLFEYFSETQRNKGNFPGRFSGRQFSNSRSEMNVSTLELGDSALYLCASSLRTGSKETQYFGPGTRLLVL.